This T cell receptor (beta chain) was identified during a study of graft-versus-host responses after intestinal transplantation. The overall study: Recipients received multivisceral, liver-intestinal, or isolated intestinal transplants.

General study findings and limits: GvH clones occurred in recipient marrow; some first appeared in ileum or blood.

The method was immunoSEQ multiplex PCR; TCRdb's version includes in-frame clones alone and lacks a portion of them. Of about 97,000 clones listed, 75% to 95% are singletons. V lost 4 bases to trimming and J lost 3 bases; unmatched junction nucleotides: 6. Germline V lookup: CDR1 SGHRS, CDR2 YFSETQ. The CDR3 loop spans 14 amino acids. As to this clone: Antigen: not known.

The TCR was taken from a human patient who received an intestinal transplant, so some T cells may come from the graft donor. The sequences come from PBMCs, collected 450 to 480 days after intestinal transplant. This sequence joins TRBV5-1 and TRBJ2-5, with TRBD2 matching over 7 bases. The CDR3 DNA sequence: TGCGCCAGCAGCATGTCAGGACTAGAAGAGACCCAGTACTTC. Protein product: CASSMSGLEETQYF.